This T cell receptor (beta chain) was identified during a study of metastatic and nonmetastatic thyroid tumors. About the research overall: For malignant and benign thyroid patients, tumor or nodule tissue and blood were the sources whose repertoires were compared. General study points: In both blood and tumor samples, TCR beta diversity was reported significantly higher for malignant than benign nodules.

This clone showed up many times. Its matching antigen is unknown. After removal of 4 bases from V and 5 bases from J, the junction contained 7 bases not matched to a gene. This CDR3 region has 16 residues. CDR1 MNHNS and CDR2 SASEGT come from the germline V gene. Study processing details: What underpinned the distant-metastasis classifier for papillary thyroid cancer was the set of CDR3 differences across clinicopathological groups. MiXCR reprocessed the PCR reads for TCRdb. Here the V and J calls rest on TCRdb's processing, not on the authors' analysis. The sample lists roughly 17,000 clones, approximately 28% occurring once. Patients had received no treatment of any kind before thyroid surgery.

This TCR derives from a male donor with papillary thyroid cancer or a benign thyroid nodule (not recorded which). Some clones in this sample may be carry-over from other donors' samples. The genes are TRBV6-1 and TRBJ2-5; 13 bases match TRBD2. The sequencing input was tumor tissue. The CDR3 sequence: CASSATSGGAVETQYF. CDR3 nucleotide sequence: TGTGCCAGCAGTGCTACTAGCGGGGGGGCTGTGGAGACCCAGTACTTC.